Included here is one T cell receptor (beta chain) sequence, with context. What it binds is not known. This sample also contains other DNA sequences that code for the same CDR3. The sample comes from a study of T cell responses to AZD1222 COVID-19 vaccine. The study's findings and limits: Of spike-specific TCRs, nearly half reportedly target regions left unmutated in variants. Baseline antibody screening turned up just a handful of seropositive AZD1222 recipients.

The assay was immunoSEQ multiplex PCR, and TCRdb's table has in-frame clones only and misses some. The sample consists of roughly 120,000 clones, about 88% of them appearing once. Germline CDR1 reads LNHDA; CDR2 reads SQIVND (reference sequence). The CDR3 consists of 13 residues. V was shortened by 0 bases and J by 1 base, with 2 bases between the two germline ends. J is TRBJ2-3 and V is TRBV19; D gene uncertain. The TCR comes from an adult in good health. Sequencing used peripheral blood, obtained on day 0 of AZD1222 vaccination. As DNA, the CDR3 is TGTGCCAGTAGTATAGACGGCACAGATACGCAGTATTTT. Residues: CASSIDGTDTQYF.